A selection of T cell receptor beta chains follows, all from one sample in a study of human T cells and chemical hapten exposure. TCRdb re-called the RACE reads with MiXCR, one entry per CDR3 protein. Among around 360,000 distinct CDR3 sequences listed, around 6% were seen once. This specimen consisted of whole blood, obtained in connection with sensitization to the hapten diphenylcyclopropenone (DPC). The receptors shown here come from a woman younger than 35 with alopecia areata. Some clones in this sample may be carry-over from other donors' samples. CDR3s include the opening cysteine and the closing phenylalanine or tryptophan. Each record gives: D gene, J gene, V gene, clone size, CDR3 DNA, CDR3 protein. The D gene is left open where the match is weak. Size tells how often a clone was seen (once, few, many) or the class of an expanded clone, and some rows leave it out.

-	TRBJ2-5	TRBV6-2/TRBV6-3	few	TGTGCCAGCAGCCTACGACTACAAGAGACCCAGTACTTC	CASSLRLQETQYF
-	TRBJ1-5	TRBV6-5	-	TGTGCCAGCAGTCGGGACGTTACTCAGCCCCAGCATTTT	CASSRDVTQPQHF
-	TRBJ1-6	TRBV12-3/TRBV12-4	-	TGTGCCAGCAGTTTATCAGAATCACCCCTCCACTTT	CASSLSESPLHF
-	TRBJ2-1	TRBV7-2	-	TGTGCCAGCAGGCCCACCTCGTGGGGTGAGCAGTTCTTC	CASRPTSWGEQFF
TRBD1	TRBJ1-5	TRBV19	few	TGTGCCAGTAGTGTAACAGGGGGCCAAGGGCAGCCCCAGCATTTT	CASSVTGGQGQPQHF
-	TRBJ1-1	TRBV9	few	TGTGCCAGCAGCGTAACTACCATGAACACTGAAGCTTTCTTT	CASSVTTMNTEAFF
-	TRBJ2-3	TRBV6-5	-	TGTGCCAGCAGTTACTCCGAGAGGGGTCCAGATACGCAGTATTTT	CASSYSERGPDTQYF
-	TRBJ2-2	TRBV27	many	TGTGCCAGCAGTTTTTTTGGCGCCGGGGAGCTGTTTTTT	CASSFFGAGELFF
-	TRBJ2-4	TRBV12-5	few	TGTGCTAGTGGTAACGACACGTTAGCCAAAAACATTCAGTACTTC	CASGNDTLAKNIQYF
TRBD2	TRBJ2-1	TRBV12-3/TRBV12-4	few	TGTGCCAGCAGTCACGGACTAGTGTCTTCTAATGAGCAGTTCTTC	CASSHGLVSSNEQFF
-	TRBJ2-5	TRBV25-1	-	TGTGCCAGCAGTCGAGGGGTTTTCCCACGGGAGACCCAGTACTTC	CASSRGVFPRETQYF
TRBD1	TRBJ2-5	TRBV5-1	-	TGCGCCAGCAGCCAGGACAGGGACCAAGAGACCCAGTACTTC	CASSQDRDQETQYF
-	TRBJ1-6	TRBV12-3/TRBV12-4	many	TGTGCCAGCAGGAGGGGGGATTCACCCCTCCACTTT	CASRRGDSPLHF
-	TRBJ1-1	TRBV14	many	TGTGCCAGCAGCCGAAGGGACCGAGGAAACTCTGAAGCTTTCTTT	CASSRRDRGNSEAFF
-	TRBJ1-1	TRBV7-2	few	TGTGCCAGCAGCTTACCGGGATCTATTGAAGCTTTCTTT	CASSLPGSIEAFF
TRBD1	TRBJ1-4	TRBV27	few	TGTGCCAGCAGTCCCAGGGGGATATCGGATGAAAAACTGTTTTTT	CASSPRGISDEKLFF
-	TRBJ1-2	TRBV6-2/TRBV6-3	-	TGTGCCAGCAGTTACCGGTTATATGGCTACACCTTC	CASSYRLYGYTF
-	TRBJ2-1	TRBV7-9	-	TGTGCCAGCAGCTTAGTAGTTTCAACTGAGGAGTTCTTC	CASSLVVSTEEFF
-	TRBJ1-1	TRBV12-3/TRBV12-4	-	TGTGCCAGCGGGTCCTACACTGAAGCTTTCTTT	CASGSYTEAFF
-	TRBJ1-5	TRBV5-1	many	TGCGCCAGCAGCTTGGCAGGGGACTCCAATCAGCCCCAGCATTTT	CASSLAGDSNQPQHF
-	TRBJ2-5	TRBV4-3	few	TGCGCCAGCAGCCAAGATAACACAGCGCAAGAGACCCAGTACTTC	CASSQDNTAQETQYF
TRBD2	TRBJ2-3	TRBV7-2	-	TGTGCCAGCAGCTTATATGGGTTTCGCGCGCGGGGGGGCTGGGCAGATACGCAGTATTTT	CASSLYGFRARGGWADTQYF